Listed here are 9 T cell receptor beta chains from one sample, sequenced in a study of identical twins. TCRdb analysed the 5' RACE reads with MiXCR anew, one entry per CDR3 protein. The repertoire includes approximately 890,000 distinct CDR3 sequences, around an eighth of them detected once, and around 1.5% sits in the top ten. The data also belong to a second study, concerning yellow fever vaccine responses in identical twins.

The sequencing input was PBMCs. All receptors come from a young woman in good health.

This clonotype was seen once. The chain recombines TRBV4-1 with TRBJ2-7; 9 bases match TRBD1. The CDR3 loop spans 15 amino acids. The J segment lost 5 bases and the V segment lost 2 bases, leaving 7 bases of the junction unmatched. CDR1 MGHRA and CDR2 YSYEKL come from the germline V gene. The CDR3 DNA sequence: TGCGCCAGCAGCCAAACAGGGGGCATGGTGAACGAGCAGTACTTC. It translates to CASSQTGGMVNEQYF.

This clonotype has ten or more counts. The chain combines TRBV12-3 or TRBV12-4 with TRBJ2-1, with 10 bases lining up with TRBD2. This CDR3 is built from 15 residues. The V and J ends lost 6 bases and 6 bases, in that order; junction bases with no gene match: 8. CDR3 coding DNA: TGTGCCAGCAGCCAAAGCGGGAGGGCCGGCAATGAGCAGTTCTTC. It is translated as CASSQSGRAGNEQFF.

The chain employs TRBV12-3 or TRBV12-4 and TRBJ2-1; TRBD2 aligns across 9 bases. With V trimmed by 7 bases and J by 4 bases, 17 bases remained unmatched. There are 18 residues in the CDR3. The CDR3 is CASKGLASGTQIYNEQFF. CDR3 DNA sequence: TGTGCCAGCAAGGGTTTAGCTAGCGGGACCCAGATATACAATGAGCAGTTCTTC.

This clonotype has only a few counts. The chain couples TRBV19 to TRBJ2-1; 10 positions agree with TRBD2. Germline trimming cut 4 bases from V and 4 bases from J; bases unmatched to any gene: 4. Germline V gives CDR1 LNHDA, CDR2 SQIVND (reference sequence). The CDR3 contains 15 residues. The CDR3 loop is CASSTQREGYNEQFF. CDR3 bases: TGTGCCAGTAGTACCCAGCGGGAGGGTTACAATGAGCAGTTCTTC.

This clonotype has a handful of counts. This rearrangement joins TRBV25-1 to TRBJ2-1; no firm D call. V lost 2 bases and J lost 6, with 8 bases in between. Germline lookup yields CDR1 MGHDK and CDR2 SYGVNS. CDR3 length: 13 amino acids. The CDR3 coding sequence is TGTGCCAGCAGTGAAGTTAACGGCAATGAGCAGTTCTTC. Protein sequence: CASSEVNGNEQFF.

The CDR3 here is CASSPPGLAPPYEQYF. The CDR3 DNA follows: TGCGCCAGCAGCCCCCCGGGACTAGCGCCTCCCTACGAGCAGTACTTC. The genes are TRBV4-1 and TRBJ2-7, with 10 bases lining up with TRBD2. CDR3 length: 16 amino acids. Germline assignment: CDR1 MGHRA and CDR2 YSYEKL. V shed 4 bases and J 2 bases; nucleotides not matched to a gene: 8.

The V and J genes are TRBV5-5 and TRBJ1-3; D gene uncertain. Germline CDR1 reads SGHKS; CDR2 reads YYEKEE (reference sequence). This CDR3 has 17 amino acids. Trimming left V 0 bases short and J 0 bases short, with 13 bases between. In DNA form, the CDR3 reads TGTGCCAGCAGCTTGGCCTGGTACGGCAACTCTGGAAACACCATATATTTT. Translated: CASSLAWYGNSGNTIYF.

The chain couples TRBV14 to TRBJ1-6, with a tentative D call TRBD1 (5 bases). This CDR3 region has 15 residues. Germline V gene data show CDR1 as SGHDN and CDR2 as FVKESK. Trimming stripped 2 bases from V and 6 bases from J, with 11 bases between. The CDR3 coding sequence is TGTGCCAGCAGCCAAATGAGGGGCTCTAATTCACCCCTCCACTTT. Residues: CASSQMRGSNSPLHF.

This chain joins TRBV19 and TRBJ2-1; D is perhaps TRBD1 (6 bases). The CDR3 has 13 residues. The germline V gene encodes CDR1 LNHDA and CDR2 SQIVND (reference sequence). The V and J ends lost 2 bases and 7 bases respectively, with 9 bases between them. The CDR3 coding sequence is TGTGCCAGTAGTATAATGAGGGGGAATGAGCAGTTCTTC. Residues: CASSIMRGNEQFF.